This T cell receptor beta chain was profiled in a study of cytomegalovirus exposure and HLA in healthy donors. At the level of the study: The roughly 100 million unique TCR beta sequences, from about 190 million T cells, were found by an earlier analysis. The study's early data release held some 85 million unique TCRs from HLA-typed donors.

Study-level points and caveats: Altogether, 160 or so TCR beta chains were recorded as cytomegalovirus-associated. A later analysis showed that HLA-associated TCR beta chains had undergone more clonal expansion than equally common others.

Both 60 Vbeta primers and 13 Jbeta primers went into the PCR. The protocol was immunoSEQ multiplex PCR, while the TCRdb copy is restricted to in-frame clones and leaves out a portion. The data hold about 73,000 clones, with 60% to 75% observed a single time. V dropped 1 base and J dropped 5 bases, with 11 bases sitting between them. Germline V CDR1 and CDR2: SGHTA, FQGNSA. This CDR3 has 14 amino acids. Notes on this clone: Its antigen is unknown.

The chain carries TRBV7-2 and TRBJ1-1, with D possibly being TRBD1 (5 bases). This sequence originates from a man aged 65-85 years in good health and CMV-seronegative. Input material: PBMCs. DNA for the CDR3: TGTGCCAGCAGCTTAGAGGGGAAGGGGACTGAAGCTTTCTTT. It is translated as CASSLEGKGTEAFF. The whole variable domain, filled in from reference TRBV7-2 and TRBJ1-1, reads GAGVSQSPSNKVTEKGKDVELRCDPISGHTALYWYRQSLGQGLEFLIYFQGNSAPDKSGLPSDRFSAERTGGSVSTLTIQRTQQEDSAVYLCASSLEGKGTEAFFGQGTRLTVV.